This T cell receptor (beta chain) came from a study of shared clonotypes between healthy human individuals. Study results and limitations: Clonotype sharing among donors likely depends on sequencing depth.

The table came from immunoSEQ multiplex PCR; TCRdb's copy has only in-frame clones and leaves some out. This table holds around 2.3 million clones, 95% found once. The CDR3 has 15 amino acids. Germline V gene lookup returns CDR1 SGHNT and CDR2 YYREEE (reference sequence). V was cut by 3 bases and J by 3 bases, with 16 bases left in between. A note on this clone: What it recognizes is unknown.

The rearrangement links TRBV5-4 to TRBJ2-7, with D possibly being TRBD1 or TRBD2 (5 bases each). The receptor was isolated from a man aged 18 to 30 in good health. Sequencing used naive CD4+ T cells sorted from blood. This sample's subset: CD45RA+ positively selected. The CDR3 nucleotides are TGTGCCAGCAGCTCCCGGGACCGCCTCGGCTACGAGCAGTACTTC. This gives the protein CASSSRDRLGYEQYF.